Following are 17 T cell receptor beta chains from one sample sequenced in a study of shared clonotypes between healthy human individuals. Assay used: immunoSEQ multiplex PCR; TCRdb lists only in-frame clones, some missing. The repertoire holds 2,500,000 or so clones, with 93% as singletons. Sequenced: naive CD4+ T cells from PBMCs. Subset here: CD45RA+ positively selected. These receptors originate from a man in his late teens or twenties in good health. Some clones in this sample may be carry-over from other donors' samples.

V and J are TRBV29-1 and TRBJ2-1, with 15 bases aligning to TRBD2. Germline V gene sequence: CDR1 SQVTM, CDR2 ANQGSEA. J was trimmed by 0 bases and V by 3 bases; bases with no gene match: 3. This CDR3 has 17 amino acids. The DNA of the CDR3 is TGCAGCGTTGAGGGACTAGCGGGAGGCCGCTCCTACAATGAGCAGTTCTTC. Its protein product is CSVEGLAGGRSYNEQFF.

This clone has just one count. The same CDR3 can be traced to other DNA sequences in this sample. The chain links TRBV6-6 to TRBJ1-5, with a weak D call TRBD1 (5 bases). V lost 6 bases and J 6 bases, leaving 9 bases between the germline ends. Germline CDR1 MNHNY, CDR2 SVGAGI (reference sequence). CDR3 length: 12 residues. The CDR3, as DNA: TGTGCCAGCAGCACGGGACGTCAGCCCCAGCATTTT. Its protein is CASSTGRQPQHF.

The chain links TRBV29-1 to TRBJ2-4; 7 bases agree with TRBD2. Looked up from germline, CDR1 is SQVTM and CDR2 is ANQGSEA. V lost 5 bases and J lost 6; bases outside the gene matches: 7. This CDR3 has 13 residues. The CDR3 DNA follows: TGCAGCGTTCGGGGGGAACAGACAAACATTCAGTACTTC. As protein: CSVRGEQTNIQYF. The full variable domain, rest sourced from reference TRBV29-1 and TRBJ2-4, is SAVISQKPSRDICQRGTSLTIQCQVDSQVTMMFWYRQQPGQSLTLIATANQGSEATYESGFVIDKFPISRPNLTFSTLTVSNMSPEDSSIYLCSVRGEQTNIQYFGAGTRLSVL.

The J gene is TRBJ1-5, the V gene TRBV28; TRBD1 matches at 11 bases. Germline V gives CDR1 MDHEN, CDR2 SYDVKM. The CDR3 is made up of 16 amino acids. Trimming took 4 bases from V and 7 from J; bases not matched to a gene: 9. In DNA, the CDR3 is TGTGCCAGCAGTTCCCGAACCGGGACAGGGGGACAGCCCCAGCATTTT. It encodes CASSSRTGTGGQPQHF. The full variable domain, in which reference TRBV28 and TRBJ1-5 provide the parts outside the CDR3, is DVKVTQSSRYLVKRTGEKVFLECVQDMDHENMFWYRQDPGLGLRLIYFSYDVKMKEKGDIPEGYSVSREKKERFSLILESASTNQTSMYLCASSSRTGTGGQPQHFGDGTRLSIL.

This rearrangement joins TRBV9 to TRBJ1-2; no clear D. The CDR3 spans 13 residues. Trimming removed 0 bases at V and 2 bases at J, with 5 bases between. Germline V lookup: CDR1 SGDLS, CDR2 YYNGEE. The CDR3 reads CASSVEQNYGYTF. The CDR3 DNA follows: TGTGCCAGCAGCGTAGAACAGAACTATGGCTACACCTTC.

The rearrangement uses TRBV14 and TRBJ2-7, with a tentative D call TRBD1 (5 bases). The CDR3 is 15 amino acids. CDR1 is SGHDN and CDR2 is FVKESK in the germline V gene. V was cut by 0 bases and J by 2 bases, with 11 bases left in between. The DNA for the CDR3 is TGTGCCAGCAGCCAAGATCGTGGGGCTCCCTACGAGCAGTACTTC. Protein: CASSQDRGAPYEQYF. The whole variable domain, remainder taken from reference TRBV14 and TRBJ2-7, is EAGVTQFPSHSVIEKGQTVTLRCDPISGHDNLYWYRRVMGKEIKFLLHFVKESKQDESGMPNNRFLAERTGGTYSTLKVQPAELEDSGVYFCASSQDRGAPYEQYFGPGTRLTVT.

CDR3 coding DNA: TGTGCCATTCTAGGAGTGGACGAGCAGTACTTC. Translating gives CAILGVDEQYF. V usage is TRBV10-3 and J usage is TRBJ2-7; D unresolved. With 9 bases removed from V and 5 bases from J, the gap between germline ends came to 11 bases. The CDR3 runs to 11 residues. Looked up from germline, CDR1 is ENHRY and CDR2 is SYGVKD.

The CDR3 spells CASSSHPGQINEKLFF. The CDR3 DNA follows: TGTGCCAGCAGTTCGCACCCGGGACAGATTAATGAAAAACTGTTTTTT. The rearrangement uses TRBV6-5 and TRBJ1-4; TRBD1 agrees at 7 bases. The CDR3 extends over 16 amino acids. With 4 bases clipped from V and 4 bases from J, the junction kept 9 bases outside the gene matches. Germline V CDR1 and CDR2: MNHEY, SVGAGI.

This rearrangement joins TRBV28 to TRBJ2-1; TRBD1 is a possible D gene (5 bases). Trimming took 5 bases from V and 8 from J, leaving 19 bases between them. Germline V gene data show CDR1 as MDHEN and CDR2 as SYDVKM. The CDR3 spans 15 residues. CDR3 bases: TGTGCCAGCAGTCCCCCTAGTTCGGGCAGGGATGAGCAGTTCTTC. Protein sequence: CASSPPSSGRDEQFF.

The CDR3 DNA reads TGTGCCAGCATTTCTCCGTTAGGGACAGGGGGCTCGAATGAGCAGTTCTTC. As protein: CASISPLGTGGSNEQFF. The rearrangement links TRBV28 to TRBJ2-1; the match to TRBD1 covers 12 bases. The V and J ends lost 7 bases and 7 bases, in that order; junction bases with no gene match: 14. CDR3 length: 17 residues. From germline, CDR1 is MDHEN and CDR2 SYDVKM.

The rearrangement links TRBV7-2 to TRBJ1-1, with 7 positions matching TRBD1. The length of the CDR3 is 15 residues. The J segment lost 3 bases and the V segment lost 5 bases, leaving 9 bases of the junction unmatched. In germline, CDR1 is SGHTA, CDR2 FQGNSA. In DNA form, the CDR3 reads TGTGCCAGCAGCCCCCTGACAGGGAGGGACACTGAAGCTTTCTTT. Its translation is CASSPLTGRDTEAFF.

The chain combines TRBV6-6 with TRBJ1-4; D unclear. CDR1 is MNHNY and CDR2 is SVGAGI in the germline V gene (reference sequence). Trimming took off 6 bases at V and 8 bases at J, with 7 bases between the two ends. The CDR3 has 11 amino acids. The CDR3 spells CASSEREKLFF. CDR3 DNA: TGTGCCAGCAGCGAGAGGGAAAAACTGTTTTTT.

This CDR3 reads CASSPSGRGAKNIQYF. As DNA, the CDR3 is TGTGCCAGCAGCCCTAGCGGGAGGGGAGCCAAAAACATTCAGTACTTC. This chain uses TRBV7-9 with TRBJ2-4; 12 nucleotides match TRBD2. Per the germline V gene, CDR1 is SEHNR and CDR2 is FQNEAQ (reference sequence). This CDR3 has 16 amino acids. V trimming: 5 bases; J trimming: 0 bases; junction bases outside the gene matches: 2.

The J gene is TRBJ2-7, the V gene TRBV19; D gene uncertain. Germline CDR1 LNHDA, CDR2 SQIVND (reference sequence). Trimming removed 3 bases at V and 5 bases at J, with 14 bases between. CDR3 length: 14 amino acids. CDR3: CASSMFQAPHEQYF. The CDR3 nucleotides are TGTGCCAGTAGTATGTTCCAGGCCCCCCACGAGCAGTACTTC.

This clone appeared once. The chain joins TRBV9 to TRBJ2-1; TRBD2 matches at 9 bases. The CDR3 contains 15 residues. Germline assignment: CDR1 SGDLS and CDR2 YYNGEE. Germline trimming cut 5 bases from V and 4 bases from J; bases unmatched to any gene: 7. DNA for the CDR3: TGTGCCAGCAGACGTGGGCTAGCGGGGTACAATGAGCAGTTCTTC. Protein sequence: CASRRGLAGYNEQFF.

V gene TRBV21-1 combines with J gene TRBJ2-2; TRBD1 is taken as the D call from the table, unchecked against the DNA. TRBV21-1 is assigned pseudogene status. The CDR3 loop spans 17 amino acids. The CDR3 spells CASSKVVGHQNTGELFF. The CDR3 DNA reads TGTGCCAGCAGCAAAGTGGTGGGACATCAGAACACCGGGGAGCTGTTTTTT.

The chain uses TRBV14 and TRBJ2-1; D is ambiguous. The CDR3 is 14 amino acids. The germline gives CDR1 SGHDN, CDR2 FVKESK. V lost 1 base and J lost 0, with 4 bases in between. Here the CDR3 reads CASSQVTSYNEQFF. The CDR3 bases are TGTGCCAGCAGCCAAGTGACCTCCTACAATGAGCAGTTCTTC. The whole variable domain, remainder taken from reference TRBV14 and TRBJ2-1, is EAGVTQFPSHSVIEKGQTVTLRCDPISGHDNLYWYRRVMGKEIKFLLHFVKESKQDESGMPNNRFLAERTGGTYSTLKVQPAELEDSGVYFCASSQVTSYNEQFFGPGTRLTVL.